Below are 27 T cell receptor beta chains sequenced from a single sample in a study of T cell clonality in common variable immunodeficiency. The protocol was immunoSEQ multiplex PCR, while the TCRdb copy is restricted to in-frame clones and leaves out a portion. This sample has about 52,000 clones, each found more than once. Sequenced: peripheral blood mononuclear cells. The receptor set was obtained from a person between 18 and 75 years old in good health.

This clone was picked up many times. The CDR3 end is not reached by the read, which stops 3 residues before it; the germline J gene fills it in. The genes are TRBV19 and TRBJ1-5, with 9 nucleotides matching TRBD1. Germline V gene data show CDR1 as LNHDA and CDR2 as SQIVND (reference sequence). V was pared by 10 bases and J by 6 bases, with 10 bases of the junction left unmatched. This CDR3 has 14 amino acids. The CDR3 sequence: CATIKGQGGQPQHF. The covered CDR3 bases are TGTGCCACTATTAAGGGACAGGGTGGTCAGCCC. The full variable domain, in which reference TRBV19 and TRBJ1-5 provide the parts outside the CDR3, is DGGITQSPKYLFRKEGQNVTLSCEQNLNHDAMYWYRQDPGQGLRLIYYSQIVNDFQKGDIAEGYSVSREKKESFPLTVTSAQKNPTAFYLCATIKGQGGQPQHFGDGTRLSIL.

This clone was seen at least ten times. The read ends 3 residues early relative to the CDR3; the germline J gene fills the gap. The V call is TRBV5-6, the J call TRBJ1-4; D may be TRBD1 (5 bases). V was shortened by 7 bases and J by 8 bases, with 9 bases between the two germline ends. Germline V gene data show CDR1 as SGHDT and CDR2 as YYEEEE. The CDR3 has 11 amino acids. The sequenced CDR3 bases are TGTGCCAGCGGGGGGAGGGAAAAA. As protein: CASGGREK. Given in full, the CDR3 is CASGGREKLFF.

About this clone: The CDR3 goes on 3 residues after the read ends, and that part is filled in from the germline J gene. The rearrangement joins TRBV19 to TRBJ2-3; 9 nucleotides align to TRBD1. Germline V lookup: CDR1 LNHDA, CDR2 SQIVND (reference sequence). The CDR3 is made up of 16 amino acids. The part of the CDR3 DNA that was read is TGTGCCAGTAGTACTCTCCGGGACAGGGCTAATCAGCCG. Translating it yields CASSTLRDRANQP. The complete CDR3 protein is CASSTLRDRANQPQYF.

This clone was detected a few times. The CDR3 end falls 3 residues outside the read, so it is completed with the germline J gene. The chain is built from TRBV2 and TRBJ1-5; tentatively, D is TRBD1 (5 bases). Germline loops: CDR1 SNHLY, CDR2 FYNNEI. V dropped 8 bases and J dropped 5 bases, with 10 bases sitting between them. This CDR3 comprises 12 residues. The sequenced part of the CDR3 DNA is TGTGCCAGCCGACGAGGGGATCAGCCC. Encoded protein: CASRRGDQP. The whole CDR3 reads CASRRGDQPQHF.

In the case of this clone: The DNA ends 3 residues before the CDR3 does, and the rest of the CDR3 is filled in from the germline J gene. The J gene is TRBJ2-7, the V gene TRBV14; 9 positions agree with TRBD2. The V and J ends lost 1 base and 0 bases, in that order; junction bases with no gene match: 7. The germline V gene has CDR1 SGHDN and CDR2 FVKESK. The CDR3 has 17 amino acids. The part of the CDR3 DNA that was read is TGTGCCAGCAGCCAAGGAGGGTTTAGCGGGAGCTCCTACGAG. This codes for CASSQGGFSGSSYE. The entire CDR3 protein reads CASSQGGFSGSSYEQYF.

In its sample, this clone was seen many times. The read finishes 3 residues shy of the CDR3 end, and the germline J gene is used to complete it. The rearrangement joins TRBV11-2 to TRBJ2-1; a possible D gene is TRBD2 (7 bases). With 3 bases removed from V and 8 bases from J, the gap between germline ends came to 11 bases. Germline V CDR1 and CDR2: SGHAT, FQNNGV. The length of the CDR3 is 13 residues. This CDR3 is CASSLVGGDEQFF. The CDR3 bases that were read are TGTGCCAGCAGCTTGGTAGGGGGGGATGAG. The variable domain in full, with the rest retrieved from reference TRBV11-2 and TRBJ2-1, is EAGVAQSPRYKIIEKRQSVAFWCNPISGHATLYWYQQILGQGPKLLIQFQNNGVVDDSQLPKDRFSAERLKGVDSTLKIQPAKLEDSAVYLCASSLVGGDEQFFGPGTRLTVL.

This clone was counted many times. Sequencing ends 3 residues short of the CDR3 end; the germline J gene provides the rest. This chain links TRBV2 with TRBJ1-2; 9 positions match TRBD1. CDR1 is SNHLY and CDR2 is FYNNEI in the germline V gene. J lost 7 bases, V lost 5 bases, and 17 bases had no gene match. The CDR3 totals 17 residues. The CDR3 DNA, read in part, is TGTGCCAGCAGTCCCCGGGAGGGACAGGGTATAAGGCGTGGC. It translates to CASSPREGQGIRRG. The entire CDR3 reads CASSPREGQGIRRGYTF. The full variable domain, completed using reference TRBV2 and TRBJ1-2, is EPEVTQTPSHQVTQMGQEVILRCVPISNHLYFYWYRQILGQKVEFLVSFYNNEISEKSEIFDDQFSVERPDGSNFTLKIRSTKLEDSAMYFCASSPREGQGIRRGYTFGSGTRLTVV.

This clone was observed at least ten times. CDR3 in amino acids: CAWSEKQGASYGYTF. Incomplete CDR3 DNA: TGTGCCTGGAGTGAGAAACAGGGGGCTTCCTATGGC. V gene TRBV30 combines with J gene TRBJ1-2; 9 bases map to TRBD1. From the germline J gene comes the end of the CDR3, since the read stops 3 residues before it. V shed 1 base and J 4 bases; nucleotides not matched to a gene: 7. CDR1 and CDR2 (germline): GTSNPN, SVGIG (reference sequence). This CDR3 comprises 15 residues. Looking up the rest from reference TRBV30 and TRBJ1-2 gives the full variable domain: SQTIHQWPATLVQPVGSPLSLECTVEGTSNPNLYWYRQAAGRGLQLLFYSVGIGQISSEVPQNLSASRPQDRQFILSSKKLLLSDSGFYLCAWSEKQGASYGYTFGSGTRLTVV.

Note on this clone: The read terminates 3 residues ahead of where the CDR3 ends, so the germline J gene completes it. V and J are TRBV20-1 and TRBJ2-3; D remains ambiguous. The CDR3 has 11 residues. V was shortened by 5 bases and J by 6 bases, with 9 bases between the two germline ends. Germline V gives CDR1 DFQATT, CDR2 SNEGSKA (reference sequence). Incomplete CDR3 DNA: TGCAGTGCTCTACCCCGGGATACG. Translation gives CSALPRDT. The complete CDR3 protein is CSALPRDTQYF.

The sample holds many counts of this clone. The DNA read from the CDR3 is TGTGCCAGCGGGACAGGGGCCACCGGGGAG. Its protein is CASGTGATGE. The whole CDR3 sequence is CASGTGATGELFF. This chain links TRBV6-4 with TRBJ2-2; 10 nucleotides match TRBD1. The read stops 3 residues short of the end of the CDR3; the missing end is completed from the germline J gene. This CDR3 is 13 amino acids long. With 8 bases clipped from V and 4 bases from J, the junction kept 1 base outside the gene matches. CDR1 and CDR2 from the germline V gene are MRHNA and SNTAGT.

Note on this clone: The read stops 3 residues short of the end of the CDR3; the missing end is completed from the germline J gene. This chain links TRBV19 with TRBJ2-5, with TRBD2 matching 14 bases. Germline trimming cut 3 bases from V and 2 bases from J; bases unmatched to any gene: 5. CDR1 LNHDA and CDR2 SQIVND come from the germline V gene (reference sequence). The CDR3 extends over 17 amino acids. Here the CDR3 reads CASSMGTSGRAQETQYF. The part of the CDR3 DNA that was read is TGTGCCAGTAGTATGGGGACTAGCGGGAGAGCGCAAGAGACC.

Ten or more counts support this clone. CDR3 loop: CASSEGSSMYQETQYF. The covered CDR3 bases are TGTGCCAGCAGTGAAGGGTCTAGCATGTACCAAGAGACC. The V call is TRBV2, the J call TRBJ2-5; D is possibly TRBD2 (5 bases). The read falls 3 residues short of the CDR3 end, and the missing part is taken from the germline J gene. The CDR3 length is 16 residues. The V gene lost 1 base and the J gene lost 0 bases, with 12 bases spanning the gap. Germline V gene sequence: CDR1 SNHLY, CDR2 FYNNEI. The variable domain in full, completed from reference TRBV2 and TRBJ2-5, reads EPEVTQTPSHQVTQMGQEVILRCVPISNHLYFYWYRQILGQKVEFLVSFYNNEISEKSEIFDDQFSVERPDGSNFTLKIRSTKLEDSAMYFCASSEGSSMYQETQYFGPGTRLLVL.

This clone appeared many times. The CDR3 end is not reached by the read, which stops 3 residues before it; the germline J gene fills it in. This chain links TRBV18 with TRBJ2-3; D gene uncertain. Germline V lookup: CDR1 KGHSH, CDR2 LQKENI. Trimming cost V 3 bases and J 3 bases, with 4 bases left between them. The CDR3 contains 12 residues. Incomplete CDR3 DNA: TGTGCCAGCTCACCCCCGACAGATACG. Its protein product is CASSPPTDT. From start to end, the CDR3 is CASSPPTDTQYF.

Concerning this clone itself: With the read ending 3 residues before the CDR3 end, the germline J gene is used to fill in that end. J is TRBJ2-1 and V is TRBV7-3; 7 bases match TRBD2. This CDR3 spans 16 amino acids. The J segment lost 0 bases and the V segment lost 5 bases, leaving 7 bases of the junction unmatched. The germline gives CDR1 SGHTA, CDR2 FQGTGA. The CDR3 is CASSPALASSYNEQFF. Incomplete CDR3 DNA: TGTGCCAGCAGCCCGGCACTAGCGAGCTCCTACAATGAG.

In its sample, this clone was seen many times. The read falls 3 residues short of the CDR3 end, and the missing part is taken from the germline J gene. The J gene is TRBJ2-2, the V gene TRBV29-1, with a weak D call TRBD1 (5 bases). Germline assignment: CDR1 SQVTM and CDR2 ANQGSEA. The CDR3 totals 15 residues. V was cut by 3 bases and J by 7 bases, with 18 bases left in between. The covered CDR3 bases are TGCAGCGTTGATACCGGGCGGCAGGGTAGCGGGGAG. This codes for CSVDTGRQGSGE. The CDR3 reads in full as CSVDTGRQGSGELFF.

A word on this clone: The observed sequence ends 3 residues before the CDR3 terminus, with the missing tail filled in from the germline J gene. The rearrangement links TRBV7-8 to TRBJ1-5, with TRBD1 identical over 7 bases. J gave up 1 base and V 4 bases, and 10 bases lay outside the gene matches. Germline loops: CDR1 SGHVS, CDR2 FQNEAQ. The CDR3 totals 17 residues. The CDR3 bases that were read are TGTGCCAGCAGCTCCCACCCCCGACAGGGAAGCAATCAGCCC. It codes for CASSSHPRQGSNQP. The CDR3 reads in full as CASSSHPRQGSNQPQHF.

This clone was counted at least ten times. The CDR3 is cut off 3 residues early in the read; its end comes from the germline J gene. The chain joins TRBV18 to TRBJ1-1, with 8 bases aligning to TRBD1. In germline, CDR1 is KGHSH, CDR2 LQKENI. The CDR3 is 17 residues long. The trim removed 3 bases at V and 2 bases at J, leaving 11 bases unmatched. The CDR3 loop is CASSPPGGGRGNTEAFF. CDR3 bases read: TGTGCCAGCTCACCTCCAGGGGGCGGAAGGGGCAACACTGAA. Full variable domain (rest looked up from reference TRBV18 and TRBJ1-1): NAGVMQNPRHLVRRRGQEARLRCSPMKGHSHVYWYRQLPEEGLKFMVYLQKENIIDESGMPKERFSAEFPKEGPSILRIQQVVRGDSAAYFCASSPPGGGRGNTEAFFGQGTRLTVV.

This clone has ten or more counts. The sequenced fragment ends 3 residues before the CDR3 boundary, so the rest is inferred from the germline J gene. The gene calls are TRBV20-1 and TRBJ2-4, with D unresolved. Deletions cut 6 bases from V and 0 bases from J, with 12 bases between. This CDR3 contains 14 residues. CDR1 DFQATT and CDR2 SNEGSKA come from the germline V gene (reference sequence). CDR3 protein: CSASLQLAKNIQYF. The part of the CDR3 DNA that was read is TGCAGTGCCTCGCTACAGCTAGCCAAAAACATT.

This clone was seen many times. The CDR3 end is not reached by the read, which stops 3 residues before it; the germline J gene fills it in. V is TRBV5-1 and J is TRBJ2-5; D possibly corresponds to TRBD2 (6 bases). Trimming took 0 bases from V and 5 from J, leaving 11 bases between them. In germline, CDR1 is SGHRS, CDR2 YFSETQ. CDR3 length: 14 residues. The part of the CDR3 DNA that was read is TGCGCCAGCAGCTTGGAGGGGAGGCGGGAGACC. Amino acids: CASSLEGRRET. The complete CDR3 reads CASSLEGRRETQYF.

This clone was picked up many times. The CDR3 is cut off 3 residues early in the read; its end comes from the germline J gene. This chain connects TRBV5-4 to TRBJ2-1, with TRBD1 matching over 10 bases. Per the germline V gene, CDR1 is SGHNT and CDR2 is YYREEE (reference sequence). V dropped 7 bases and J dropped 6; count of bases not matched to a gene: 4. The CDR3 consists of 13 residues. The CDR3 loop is CASSGQGLNEQFF. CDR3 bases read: TGTGCCAGCTCGGGACAGGGGCTCAATGAG. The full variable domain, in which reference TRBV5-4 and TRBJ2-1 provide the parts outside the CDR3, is ETGVTQSPTHLIKTRGQQVTLRCSSQSGHNTVSWYQQALGQGPQFIFQYYREEENGRGNFPPRFSGLQFPNYSSELNVNALELDDSALYLCASSGQGLNEQFFGPGTRLTVL.

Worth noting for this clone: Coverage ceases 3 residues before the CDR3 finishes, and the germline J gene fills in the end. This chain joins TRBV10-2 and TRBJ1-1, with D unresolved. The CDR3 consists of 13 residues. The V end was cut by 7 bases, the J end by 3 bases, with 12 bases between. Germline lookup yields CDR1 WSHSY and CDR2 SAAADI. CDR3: CASMRGRDTEAFF. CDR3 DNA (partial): TGCGCCAGCATGCGTGGTAGGGACACTGAA.

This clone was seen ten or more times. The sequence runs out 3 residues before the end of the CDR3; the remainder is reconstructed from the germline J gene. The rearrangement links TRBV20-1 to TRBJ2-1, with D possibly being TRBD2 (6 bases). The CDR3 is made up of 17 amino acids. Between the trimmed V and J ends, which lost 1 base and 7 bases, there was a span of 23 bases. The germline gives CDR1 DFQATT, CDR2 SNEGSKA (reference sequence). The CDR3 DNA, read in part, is TGCAGTGCTAGAGCGTTTGGGGTGAGACTAGTAACGAATGAG. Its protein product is CSARAFGVRLVTNE. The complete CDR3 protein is CSARAFGVRLVTNEQFF.

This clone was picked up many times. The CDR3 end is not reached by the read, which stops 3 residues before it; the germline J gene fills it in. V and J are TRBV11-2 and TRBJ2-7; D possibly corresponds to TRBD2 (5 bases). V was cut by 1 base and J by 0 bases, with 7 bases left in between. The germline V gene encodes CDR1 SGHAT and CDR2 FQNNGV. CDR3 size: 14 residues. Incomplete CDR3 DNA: TGTGCCAGCAGCTTAGCGGGGTCCTCCTACGAG. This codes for CASSLAGSSYE. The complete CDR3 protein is CASSLAGSSYEQYF.

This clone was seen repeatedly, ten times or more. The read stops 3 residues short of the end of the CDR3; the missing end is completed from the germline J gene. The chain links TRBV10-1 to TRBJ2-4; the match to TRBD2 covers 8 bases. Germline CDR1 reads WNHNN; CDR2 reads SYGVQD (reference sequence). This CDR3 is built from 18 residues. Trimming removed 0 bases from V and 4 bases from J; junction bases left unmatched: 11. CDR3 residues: CASSESSASGQNKNIQYF. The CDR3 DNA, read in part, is TGCGCCAGCAGTGAGTCGAGTGCTAGCGGGCAGAATAAAAACATT.

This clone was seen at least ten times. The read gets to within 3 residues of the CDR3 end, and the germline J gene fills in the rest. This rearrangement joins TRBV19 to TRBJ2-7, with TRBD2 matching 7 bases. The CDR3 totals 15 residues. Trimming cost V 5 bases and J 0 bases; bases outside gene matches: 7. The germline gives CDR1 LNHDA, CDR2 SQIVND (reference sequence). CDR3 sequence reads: CASSPQAGRSYEQYF. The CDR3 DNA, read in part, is TGTGCCAGTAGTCCGCAAGCGGGGCGCTCCTACGAG.

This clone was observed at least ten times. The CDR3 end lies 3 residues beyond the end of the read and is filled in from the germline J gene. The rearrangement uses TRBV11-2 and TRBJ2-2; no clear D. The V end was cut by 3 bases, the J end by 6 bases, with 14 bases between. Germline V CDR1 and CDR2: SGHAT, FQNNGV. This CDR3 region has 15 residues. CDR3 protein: CASSFFAVRAGELFF. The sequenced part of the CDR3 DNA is TGTGCCAGCAGCTTTTTTGCGGTACGGGCCGGGGAG.

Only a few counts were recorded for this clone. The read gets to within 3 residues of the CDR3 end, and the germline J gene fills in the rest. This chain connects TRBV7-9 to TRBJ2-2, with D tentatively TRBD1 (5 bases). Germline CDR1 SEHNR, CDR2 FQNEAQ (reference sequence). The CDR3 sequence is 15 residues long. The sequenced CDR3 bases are TGTGCCAGCAGTCTAAGAAATCAAGGGGATTCACCG. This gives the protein CASSLRNQGDSP. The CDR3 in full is CASSLRNQGDSPLFF.